This record covers a single T cell receptor beta chain. Its antigen is currently unknown. The data stem from a study of cytomegalovirus exposure and HLA in healthy donors. Notes on the study in general: Some V segments (TRBV6-2 and TRBV6-3 among them) were excluded as indistinguishable.

The CDR3 extends over 14 amino acids. Trimming took 10 bases from V and 4 from J; bases not matched to a gene: 4. Germline CDR1 and CDR2: LNHDA and SQIVND (reference sequence). The study ran its PCR with 60 Vbeta and 13 Jbeta primers. Profiling relied on immunoSEQ multiplex PCR, and the TCRdb table lists in-frame clones only, not all of them. The sample has 150,000 or so clones; over 60% are singletons. This sequence was found in a man aged 35-49 years in good health and CMV-seropositive. Source material: PBMCs. This chain uses TRBV19 with TRBJ2-2; 12 bases are shared with TRBD2. Here the CDR3 reads CATSGRGGTGELFF. CDR3 nucleotides: TGTGCCACTAGCGGGAGGGGGGGCACCGGGGAGCTGTTTTTT.